This T cell receptor beta chain derives from a study of T cell responses to AZD1222 COVID-19 vaccine. Study observations and caveats: Unmutated variant regions reportedly attract nearly half of all spike-specific TCRs.

Points on this clone: What it binds is not known.

Measured with immunoSEQ multiplex PCR; TCRdb has only the in-frame clones, and not every one. The data hold about 110,000 clones, with approximately 89% observed a single time. CDR1 and CDR2 (germline): LNHDA, SQIVND (reference sequence). The CDR3 covers 17 residues. With 6 bases removed from V and 5 bases from J, the gap between germline ends came to 23 bases. This TCR was recovered from an adult in good health. Sequencing was performed on peripheral blood, taken on day 0 of MenACWY control vaccination. This chain joins TRBV19 and TRBJ2-1; D is possibly TRBD1 or TRBD2 (6 bases each). The CDR3 DNA follows: TGTGCCAGTAGCTTGGACAGCTGGGGCGGGGTGGACAATGAGCAGTTCTTC. Amino acids: CASSLDSWGGVDNEQFF. The entire variable domain, with the rest obtained from reference TRBV19 and TRBJ2-1, is as follows: DGGITQSPKYLFRKEGQNVTLSCEQNLNHDAMYWYRQDPGQGLRLIYYSQIVNDFQKGDIAEGYSVSREKKESFPLTVTSAQKNPTAFYLCASSLDSWGGVDNEQFFGPGTRLTVL.